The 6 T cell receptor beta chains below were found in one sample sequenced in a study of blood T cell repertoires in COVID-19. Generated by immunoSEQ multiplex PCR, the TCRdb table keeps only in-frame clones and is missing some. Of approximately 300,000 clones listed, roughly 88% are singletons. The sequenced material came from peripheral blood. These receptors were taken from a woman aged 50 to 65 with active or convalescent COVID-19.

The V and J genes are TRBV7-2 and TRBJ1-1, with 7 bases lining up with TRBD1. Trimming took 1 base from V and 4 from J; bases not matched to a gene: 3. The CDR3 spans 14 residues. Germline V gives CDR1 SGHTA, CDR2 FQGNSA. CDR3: CASSLETGFTEAFF. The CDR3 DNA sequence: TGTGCCAGCAGCTTAGAGACAGGGTTCACTGAAGCTTTCTTT.

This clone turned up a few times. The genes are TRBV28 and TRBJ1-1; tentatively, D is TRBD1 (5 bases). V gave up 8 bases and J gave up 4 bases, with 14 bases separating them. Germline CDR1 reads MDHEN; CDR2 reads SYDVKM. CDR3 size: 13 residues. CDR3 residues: CASYTGGSTEAFF. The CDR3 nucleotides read TGTGCCAGCTACACTGGGGGGAGCACTGAAGCTTTCTTT.

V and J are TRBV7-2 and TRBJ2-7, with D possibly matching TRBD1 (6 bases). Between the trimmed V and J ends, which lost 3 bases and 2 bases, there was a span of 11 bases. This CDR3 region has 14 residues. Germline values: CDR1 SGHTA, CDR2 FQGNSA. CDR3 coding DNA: TGTGCCAGCAGCTTCCACAGGGACACCTACGAGCAGTACTTC. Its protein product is CASSFHRDTYEQYF.

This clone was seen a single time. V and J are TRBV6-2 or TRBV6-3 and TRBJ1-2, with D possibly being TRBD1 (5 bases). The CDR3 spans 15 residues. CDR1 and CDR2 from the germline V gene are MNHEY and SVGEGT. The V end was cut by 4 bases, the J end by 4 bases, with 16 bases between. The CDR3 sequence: CASSSRGAGSYGYTF. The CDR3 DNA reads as TGTGCCAGCAGTTCAAGGGGCGCAGGAAGCTATGGCTACACCTTC.

The CDR3 sequence: CASSRQDRGLFGNTIYF. CDR3 DNA: TGTGCCAGCAGCCGACAAGACAGGGGGCTCTTCGGAAACACCATATATTTT. The rearrangement links TRBV3-1 (or the pseudogene TRBV3-2) to TRBJ1-3, with 10 bases identical to TRBD1. The J segment lost 4 bases and the V segment lost 4 bases, leaving 10 bases of the junction unmatched. The CDR3 extends over 17 amino acids. The germline V gene has CDR1 LGHDT and CDR2 YNNKEL (reference sequence).

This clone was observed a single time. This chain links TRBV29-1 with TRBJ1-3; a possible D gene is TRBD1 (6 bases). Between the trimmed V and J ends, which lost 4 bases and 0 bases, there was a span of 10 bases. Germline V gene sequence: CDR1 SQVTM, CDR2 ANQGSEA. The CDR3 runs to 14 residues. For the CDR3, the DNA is TGCAGCGTTGGACAGGTGGGCTCTGGAAACACCATATATTTT. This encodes CSVGQVGSGNTIYF.